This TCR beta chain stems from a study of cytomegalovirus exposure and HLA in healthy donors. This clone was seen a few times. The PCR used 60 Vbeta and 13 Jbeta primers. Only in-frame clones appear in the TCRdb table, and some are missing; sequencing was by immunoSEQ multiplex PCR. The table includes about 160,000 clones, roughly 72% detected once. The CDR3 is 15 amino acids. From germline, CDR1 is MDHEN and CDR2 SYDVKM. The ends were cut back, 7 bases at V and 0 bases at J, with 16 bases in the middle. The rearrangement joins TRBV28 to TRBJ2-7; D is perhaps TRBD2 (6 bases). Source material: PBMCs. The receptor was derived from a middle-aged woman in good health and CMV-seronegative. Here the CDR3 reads CASTPPGTPSYEQYF. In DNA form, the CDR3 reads TGTGCCAGCACTCCCCCCGGGACTCCCTCCTACGAGCAGTACTTC.